These 32 T cell receptor beta chains originate from one sample sequenced in a study of CD8+ T cells in alopecia areata. RNA was extracted and reverse transcribed into cDNA as the sequencing template. Sequenced by immunoSEQ multiplex PCR; TCRdb stores in-frame clones only, minus some. The table shows 200,000 to 250,000 clones, with less than 65% occurring only once. Indicated treatment: oral pan-JAK inhibitor, 5-10 mg twice daily. The sample here was CD4+ T cells sorted from blood, taken at week 4, from a patient treated with tofacitinib. The receptors come from a human donor with alopecia areata.

This chain uses TRBV18 with TRBJ1-6; 9 bases agree with TRBD1. The CDR3 runs 15 residues. V lost 2 bases and J lost 9; bases outside the gene matches: 5. Germline V CDR1 and CDR2: KGHSH, LQKENI. CDR3 protein: CASSPTGQGGSPLHF. The CDR3 DNA reads as TGTGCCAGCTCACCAACGGGACAGGGCGGTTCACCCCTCCACTTT.

The V gene is TRBV5-6, the J gene TRBJ1-2, with D possibly matching TRBD1 (6 bases). CDR1 SGHDT and CDR2 YYEEEE come from the germline V gene. Trimming took 4 bases from V and 3 from J, leaving 16 bases between them. The CDR3 extends over 15 amino acids. The CDR3 loop reads CASSPSLQGYYGYTF. The DNA for the CDR3 is TGTGCCAGCAGCCCAAGCCTTCAGGGGTACTATGGCTACACCTTC.

The J gene is TRBJ2-2, the V gene TRBV29-1, with D possibly matching TRBD2 (5 bases). The CDR3 loop spans 14 amino acids. Germline V gene lookup returns CDR1 SQVTM and CDR2 ANQGSEA. The V end lost 7 bases, the J end lost 8 bases, and 20 bases lay between the germline ends. CDR3 nucleotides: TGCAGCGCTAGAGGCACTACCGGAGGTGGGGAGCTGTTTTTT. It encodes CSARGTTGGGELFF.

DNA for the CDR3: TGTGCCAGCAGCAAGGACAGGGGTGGAACAGATACGCAGTATTTT. It codes for CASSKDRGGTDTQYF. This chain connects TRBV9 to TRBJ2-3, with 9 bases lining up with TRBD1. Germline V gene lookup returns CDR1 SGDLS and CDR2 YYNGEE. This CDR3 is built from 15 residues. After removal of 4 bases from V and 3 bases from J, the junction contained 6 bases not matched to a gene.

The V and J genes are TRBV25-1 and TRBJ2-1; possible D gene TRBD2, 5 bases. The germline gives CDR1 MGHDK, CDR2 SYGVNS. With 4 bases removed from V and 9 bases from J, the gap between germline ends came to 13 bases. The CDR3 totals 13 residues. CDR3 sequence reads: CASSGPPGFEQFF. The DNA for the CDR3 is TGTGCCAGCAGTGGCCCGCCGGGGTTTGAGCAGTTCTTC.

The rearrangement links TRBV4-1 to TRBJ2-3, with D possibly matching TRBD1 (6 bases). The CDR3 loop spans 13 amino acids. CDR1 MGHRA and CDR2 YSYEKL come from the germline V gene. V was pared by 0 bases and J by 10 bases, with 11 bases between. CDR3 DNA: TGCGCCAGCAGCCAAGAAGGGGGTCGTGCGCAGTATTTT. This translates into CASSQEGGRAQYF.

The V call is TRBV10-3, the J call TRBJ2-5; no clear D gene. The CDR3 contains 14 residues. The V and J ends lost 0 bases and 3 bases respectively, with 8 bases between them. Germline V gene sequence: CDR1 ENHRY, CDR2 SYGVKD. The CDR3 sequence: CAISESTGEETQYF. Here the CDR3 DNA reads TGTGCCATCAGTGAGTCTACGGGTGAAGAGACCCAGTACTTC.

The chain joins TRBV6-5 to TRBJ2-7; the match to TRBD2 covers 9 bases. V lost 2 bases and J lost 3; bases outside the gene matches: 5. CDR1 and CDR2 from the germline V gene are MNHEY and SVGAGI. The CDR3 runs to 15 residues. The CDR3 bases are TGTGCCAGCAGTTACAGCGGGGGGACCAACTACGAGCAGTACTTC. Protein product: CASSYSGGTNYEQYF.

The chain uses TRBV4-1 and TRBJ2-3; tentatively, D is TRBD1 (5 bases). The CDR3 contains 14 residues. Germline V CDR1 and CDR2: MGHRA, YSYEKL. V lost 0 bases, J lost 2 bases, and 6 bases lay in between. The CDR3 nucleotides read TGCGCCAGCAGCCAAGAGGGGCACACAGATACGCAGTATTTT. This codes for CASSQEGHTDTQYF.

This chain uses TRBV6-6 with TRBJ2-1; tentatively, D is TRBD2 (6 bases). The germline V gene has CDR1 MNHNY and CDR2 SVGAGI (reference sequence). This CDR3 comprises 14 residues. With 7 bases removed from V and 4 bases from J, the gap between germline ends came to 14 bases. The CDR3 DNA reads as TGTGCCAGCATGATGCTAGCGACTTACAATGAGCAGTTCTTC. Its translation: CASMMLATYNEQFF.

This chain joins TRBV7-2 and TRBJ2-2; unclear D gene. The CDR3 length is 17 residues. V gave up 1 base and J gave up 6 bases, with 18 bases separating them. Germline lookup yields CDR1 SGHTA and CDR2 FQGNSA. The CDR3 coding sequence is TGTGCCAGCAGCTTAGATGGTTCAGCAGTTGAGTCCGGGGAGCTGTTTTTT. It translates to CASSLDGSAVESGELFF.

The chain recombines TRBV11-2 with TRBJ1-1; the D is unclear. The V end lost 5 bases, the J end lost 2 bases, and 9 bases lay between the germline ends. The CDR3 has 13 residues. Germline V gene data show CDR1 as SGHAT and CDR2 as FQNNGV. In DNA, the CDR3 is TGTGCCAGCAGCCAAACAGCAAACACTGAAGCTTTCTTT. Amino acids: CASSQTANTEAFF.

This chain connects TRBV30 to TRBJ2-7; D is undetermined. From germline, CDR1 is GTSNPN and CDR2 SVGIG (reference sequence). The CDR3 is 14 residues long. V was shortened by 3 bases and J by 1 base, with 13 bases between the two germline ends. The CDR3 spells CAWSQNGQSYEQYF. The CDR3 coding sequence is TGTGCCTGGAGCCAAAACGGGCAGTCCTACGAGCAGTACTTC.

This clone came up a few times. The same CDR3 also results from other DNA sequences found in this sample. This chain links TRBV11-2 with TRBJ2-1, with D unresolved. Germline values: CDR1 SGHAT, CDR2 FQNNGV. The CDR3 covers 13 residues. V was trimmed by 1 base and J by 4 bases, leaving 5 bases between them. The CDR3 loop reads CASSLARYNEQFF. Written as DNA, the CDR3 is TGTGCCAGCAGCTTAGCCCGTTACAATGAGCAGTTCTTC.

The rearrangement uses TRBV29-1 and TRBJ1-4; D is ambiguous. Trimming stripped 4 bases from V and 4 bases from J, with 7 bases between. The CDR3 totals 12 residues. Germline-derived CDR1 and CDR2 are SQVTM and ANQGSEA. CDR3 in DNA: TGCAGCGTTGGTCGGGATAATGAAAAACTGTTTTTT. Translating it yields CSVGRDNEKLFF.

The chain recombines TRBV27 with TRBJ2-7; 9 bases agree with TRBD2. Unmatched junction bases numbered 4, after V lost 6 bases and J lost 1 base. This CDR3 has 14 amino acids. The germline CDR1 and CDR2 sequences are MNHEY and SMNVEV (reference sequence). The CDR3 DNA is TGTGCCAGCAGGCGGACTAGCGTGTCCTACGAGCAGTACTTC. This translates into CASRRTSVSYEQYF.

The chain combines TRBV5-1 with TRBJ2-5; 9 bases are a match to TRBD2. This CDR3 spans 16 amino acids. Germline V gene data show CDR1 as SGHRS and CDR2 as YFSETQ. V dropped 0 bases and J dropped 3; count of bases not matched to a gene: 6. The CDR3 nucleotides are TGCGCCAGCAGCTTGGTTGGTAGCGGGGGAAAAGAGACCCAGTACTTC. Amino acid sequence: CASSLVGSGGKETQYF.

The chain recombines TRBV5-1 with TRBJ1-5; D uncertain. CDR1 is SGHRS and CDR2 is YFSETQ in the germline V gene. V shed 0 bases and J shed 3 bases, with 10 bases lying between them. The CDR3 runs 15 residues. DNA of the CDR3: TGCGCCAGCAGCTTGGAAGGCGTCACCAATCAGCCCCAGCATTTT. As protein: CASSLEGVTNQPQHF.

V usage is TRBV23-1 and J usage is TRBJ1-6, with TRBD1 as a possible D gene (5 bases). TRBV23-1 is an ORF, and what it does is uncertain. Deletions cut 4 bases from V and 5 bases from J, with 9 bases between. CDR3 size: 14 residues. CDR3 nucleotides: TGCGCCAGCAGTCTCAAGGACAATAATTCACCCCTCCACTTT. Its protein product is CASSLKDNNSPLHF.

J is TRBJ2-5 and V is TRBV11-3, with D unclear. V lost 3 bases to trimming and J lost 2 bases, with 16 bases between them. CDR1 is SGHNT and CDR2 is YENEEA in the germline V gene. CDR3 length equals 16 residues. The CDR3 nucleotides are TGTGCCAGCAGCTTTGGGGTGCTCGTCAATCAAGAGACCCAGTACTTC. Translation: CASSFGVLVNQETQYF.

This clone was found a few times. The chain is built from TRBV29-1 and TRBJ2-1, with 7 bases fitting TRBD2. Per the germline V gene, CDR1 is SQVTM and CDR2 is ANQGSEA. This CDR3 has 14 residues. The V gene end was trimmed by 6 bases and the J gene end by 7 bases; junction bases not matched to a gene: 12. CDR3: CSVEKAGRWNEQFF. The CDR3 nucleotides read TGCAGCGTAGAGAAAGCGGGGAGGTGGAATGAGCAGTTCTTC.

This chain links TRBV30 with TRBJ1-1; no firm D call. The V end was cut by 3 bases, the J end by 0 bases, with 17 bases between. This CDR3 has 16 residues. The germline CDR1 and CDR2 sequences are GTSNPN and SVGIG (reference sequence). The CDR3 region has the DNA TGTGCCTGGAGGCGGGGTAAGGGTCTTATGAACACTGAAGCTTTCTTT. Translating gives CAWRRGKGLMNTEAFF.

This rearrangement joins TRBV5-1 to TRBJ2-4; 7 nucleotides line up with TRBD1. Per the germline V gene, CDR1 is SGHRS and CDR2 is YFSETQ. This CDR3 is 15 amino acids long. Losses at the gene ends were 0 bases for V and 6 bases for J; bases not matched to a gene: 6. The CDR3 bases are TGCGCCAGCAGCTTGGGCGACAGGGTTGTAAACATTCAGTACTTC. This translates into CASSLGDRVVNIQYF.

This chain uses TRBV30 with TRBJ2-5, with D possibly matching TRBD2 (6 bases). The germline CDR1 and CDR2 sequences are GTSNPN and SVGIG (reference sequence). The CDR3 covers 13 residues. V was cut by 2 bases and J by 1 base, with 8 bases left in between. DNA for the CDR3: TGTGCCTGGAGTATGGGGGGCCAAGAGACCCAGTACTTC. This sequence encodes CAWSMGGQETQYF.

The J gene is TRBJ1-5, the V gene TRBV5-7; maybe TRBD1 (5 bases). TRBV5-7 is noted as an ORF with a role that remains uncertain. The V end was cut by 2 bases, the J end by 4 bases, with 16 bases between. The CDR3 covers 16 residues. This chain's CDR3 is CASSFLGGRSNQPQHF. As DNA, the CDR3 is TGTGCCAGCAGCTTTTTGGGGGGAAGGTCAAATCAGCCCCAGCATTTT.

The V gene is TRBV29-1, the J gene TRBJ1-1; the match to TRBD1 covers 7 bases. The ends lost 0 bases at V and 1 base at J; junction bases unmatched: 5. The CDR3 has 15 residues. In germline, CDR1 is SQVTM, CDR2 ANQGSEA. The CDR3 region is CSVEERQGTNTEAFF. CDR3 DNA: TGCAGCGTTGAAGAACGACAGGGAACGAACACTGAAGCTTTCTTT.

The V gene is TRBV7-8, the J gene TRBJ2-7; TRBD2 might be the D (6 bases). The V end lost 4 bases, the J end lost 6 bases, and 13 bases lay between the germline ends. Germline CDR1 SGHVS, CDR2 FQNEAQ. The CDR3 length is 13 residues. The CDR3: CASSSWMEGEQYF. CDR3 DNA sequence: TGTGCCAGCAGCTCCTGGATGGAGGGCGAGCAGTACTTC.

This clone was seen more than once but under ten times. V gene TRBV30 combines with J gene TRBJ2-5; tentative D call: TRBD2 (6 bases). V lost 1 base and J 3 bases, leaving 12 bases between the germline ends. The CDR3 runs to 14 residues. Germline lookup yields CDR1 GTSNPN and CDR2 SVGIG (reference sequence). The CDR3 loop reads CAWSDPGLKETQYF. CDR3 sequence (DNA): TGTGCCTGGAGTGACCCGGGACTGAAAGAGACCCAGTACTTC.

The chain uses TRBV10-3 and TRBJ1-2; D gene ambiguous. This CDR3 has 15 amino acids. Germline CDR1 is ENHRY and CDR2 is SYGVKD. Trimming took 2 bases from V and 8 from J, leaving 18 bases between them. The chain's CDR3 is CAISEPPGREDGYTF. CDR3 nucleotide sequence: TGTGCCATCAGTGAGCCCCCCGGAAGGGAGGACGGCTACACCTTC.

This clone is labeled medium-sized. The gene calls are TRBV29-1 and TRBJ1-3; D remains unclear. Germline V CDR1 and CDR2: SQVTM, ANQGSEA. The CDR3 sequence is 12 residues long. Trimming removed 6 bases from V and 3 bases from J, with 9 bases in between. CDR3: CSVRAVGNTIYF. In DNA, the CDR3 is TGCAGCGTCCGCGCGGTTGGAAACACCATATATTTT. The full variable domain, rest sourced from reference TRBV29-1 and TRBJ1-3, is SAVISQKPSRDICQRGTSLTIQCQVDSQVTMMFWYRQQPGQSLTLIATANQGSEATYESGFVIDKFPISRPNLTFSTLTVSNMSPEDSSIYLCSVRAVGNTIYFGEGSWLTVV.

The chain couples TRBV12-5 to TRBJ2-1; D not certain. Germline lookup yields CDR1 LGHNT and CDR2 FRNRAP. Between the trimmed V and J ends, which lost 1 base and 9 bases, there was a span of 4 bases. The CDR3 is made up of 11 amino acids. CDR3 region: CASGLGAEQFF. The CDR3 DNA is TGTGCTAGTGGTTTGGGTGCTGAGCAGTTCTTC.

This chain uses TRBV9 with TRBJ2-5; D is perhaps TRBD2 (5 bases). V shed 4 bases and J shed 1 base, with 14 bases lying between them. From germline, CDR1 is SGDLS and CDR2 YYNGEE. This CDR3 comprises 15 residues. CDR3 region: CASSPASGPQETQYF. CDR3 in DNA: TGTGCCAGCAGCCCGGCCAGCGGCCCCCAAGAGACCCAGTACTTC.